The T cell receptor (beta chain) described here comes from a study of T cell responses to AZD1222 COVID-19 vaccine. This clone appeared a single time. The antigen is not known. CDR1 is MNHEY and CDR2 is SVGAGI in the germline V gene. Between the trimmed V and J ends, which lost 6 bases and 3 bases, there was a span of 12 bases. The CDR3 covers 14 residues. Sequencing was performed with immunoSEQ multiplex PCR; in TCRdb, only in-frame clones are kept and a portion is missing. Among 130,000 or so clones listed, around 90% were seen once. Whole-study findings and limits: Repertoires were obtained solely post-peak T cell response.

The chain employs TRBV6-5 and TRBJ1-5; a possible D gene is TRBD1 (6 bases). The clonotype comes from an adult in good health. This specimen was peripheral blood, taken on day 0 of AZD1222 vaccination. CDR3 residues: CASSTRTDNQPQHF. The CDR3 DNA reads TGTGCCAGCAGCACAAGGACAGACAATCAGCCCCAGCATTTT.